Each of the 8 T cell receptor beta chains below was sequenced from the same sample in a study of blood T cell repertoires in COVID-19 (dated by TCRdb to the early 2020s). To prepare the library, the immunoSEQ multiplex PCR assay was applied. The immuneACCESS repertoire file appears here via TCRdb, limited to in-frame rearrangements. These files lack a portion of the clones; in checked studies, under half of the deficit traces to unresolved V genes, and the cause of the others is not known. The sample table holds approximately 210,000 clones, of which roughly four fifths were seen once. The ten largest clones capture about 7.3% of the sample. Sequencing used peripheral blood. The receptors stem from a woman aged 45-60 years with active or convalescent COVID-19.

The chain joins TRBV13 to TRBJ1-1; 8 positions agree with TRBD1. Germline V gives CDR1 PRHDT, CDR2 FYEKMQ (reference sequence). Trimming removed 4 bases from V and 4 bases from J; junction bases left unmatched: 8. This CDR3 comprises 15 residues. CDR3 DNA sequence: TGTGCCAGCAGCTCTCGACAGGGGCGAGGCACTGAAGCTTTCTTT. This translates into CASSSRQGRGTEAFF.

The chain combines TRBV28 with TRBJ1-3, with TRBD1 matching 9 bases. The V and J ends lost 6 bases and 4 bases, in that order; junction bases with no gene match: 4. This CDR3 region has 14 residues. The germline CDR1 and CDR2 sequences are MDHEN and SYDVKM. Here the CDR3 DNA reads TGTGCCAGCAGGGACAGGGGTACAGGAAACACCATATATTTT. This translates into CASRDRGTGNTIYF.

The chain uses TRBV5-4 and TRBJ2-2; D unresolved. Per the germline V gene, CDR1 is SGHNT and CDR2 is YYREEE (reference sequence). This CDR3 contains 14 residues. The V end lost 2 bases, the J end lost 1 base, and 6 bases lay between the germline ends. For the CDR3, the DNA is TGTGCCAGCAGCTTCCGCGGGAACACCGGGGAGCTGTTTTTT. Translation: CASSFRGNTGELFF.

This clone has more than one count but fewer than ten. The J gene is TRBJ1-4, the V gene TRBV28, with D possibly TRBD1 on 5 matching bases. The CDR3 covers 15 residues. From germline, CDR1 is MDHEN and CDR2 SYDVKM. V was clipped by 2 bases and J by 9 bases, with 16 bases between them. CDR3 residues: CASSLRGQVIKKLFF. In DNA, the CDR3 is TGTGCCAGCAGTTTAAGGGGCCAGGTTATTAAAAAACTGTTTTTT.

The chain couples TRBV6-5 to TRBJ2-7; 7 positions agree with TRBD2. V was clipped by 0 bases and J by 2 bases; unmatched bases: 7. Germline CDR1 MNHEY, CDR2 SVGAGI. The CDR3 totals 16 residues. The CDR3 nucleotides read TGTGCCAGCAGTTACTCAAGATCTAGCGGACCCTACGAGCAGTACTTC. It specifies CASSYSRSSGPYEQYF.

This chain links TRBV18 with TRBJ2-7, with 7 nucleotides matching TRBD1. V dropped 4 bases and J dropped 2; count of bases not matched to a gene: 5. The V gene's germline CDR1 is KGHSH and CDR2 LQKENI. CDR3 length: 14 residues. The CDR3 DNA reads TGTGCCAGCTCACTAATGGGACAGCCCTACGAGCAGTACGTC. It yields the protein CASSLMGQPYEQYV.

The J gene is TRBJ1-5, the V gene TRBV15; D not resolved. CDR3 length equals 15 residues. The V gene lost 3 bases and the J gene lost 7 bases, with 16 bases spanning the gap. Germline CDR1 and CDR2: LNHNV and YYDKDF (reference sequence). CDR3: CATSSNAASSQPQHF. In nucleotides, the CDR3 is TGTGCCACCAGCAGCAATGCGGCCTCGTCCCAGCCCCAGCATTTT.

This clone was recorded only once. V is TRBV7-9 and J is TRBJ2-3; D remains unclear. Trimming removed 0 bases at V and 4 bases at J, with 8 bases between. CDR3 size: 14 residues. CDR1 SEHNR and CDR2 FQNEAQ come from the germline V gene (reference sequence). The CDR3 loop is CASSLAVDPDTQYF. For the CDR3, the DNA is TGTGCCAGCAGCTTAGCGGTAGATCCAGATACGCAGTATTTT.